Reported below is one TCR beta chain. The data originate from a study of blood T cell repertoires in COVID-19. The repertoire was sequenced with immunoSEQ multiplex PCR; TCRdb's copy has only in-frame clones and lacks some. The repertoire holds under 300,000 clones, approximately 84% seen once, with less than 4% in the top ten. The CDR3 covers 15 residues. Trimming removed 2 bases at V and 8 bases at J, with 15 bases between. Looked up from germline, CDR1 is MNHEY and CDR2 is SMNVEV (reference sequence). The specimen sequenced was PBMCs or T cells enriched from blood (not recorded which). The chain couples TRBV27 to TRBJ1-4, with D maybe TRBD1 (6 bases). The TCR originated in a woman aged 40 to 50 with acute COVID-19. CDR3: CASSLDNRAREKLFF. As DNA, the CDR3 is TGTGCCAGCAGTTTAGATAACAGGGCGAGGGAAAAACTGTTTTTT. The full variable domain, with the rest looked up from reference TRBV27 and TRBJ1-4, is EAQVTQNPRYLITVTGKKLTVTCSQNMNHEYMSWYRQDPGLGLRQIYYSMNVEVTDKGDVPEGYKVSRKEKRNFPLILESPSPNQTSLYFCASSLDNRAREKLFFGSGTQLSVL.